Following are 19 T cell receptor beta chains from one sample sequenced in a study of identical twins' blood T cells. TCRdb redid the calling of the 5' RACE reads with MiXCR, one entry per CDR3 protein. The table lists 350,000 to 400,000 distinct CDR3 sequences, 28% of them singletons. Sequencing was performed on PBMCs. These TCRs come from a woman aged 18 to 55 in good health.

This clonotype has a count of ten or more. The CDR3 loop reads CASSLQDTGELFF. CDR3 nucleotide sequence: TGCGCCAGCAGCTTACAGGACACCGGGGAGCTGTTTTTT. The chain employs TRBV5-1 and TRBJ2-2; D may be TRBD1 (5 bases). The CDR3 is made up of 13 amino acids. Trimming stripped 2 bases from V and 3 bases from J, with 5 bases between. CDR1 and CDR2 from the germline V gene are SGHRS and YFSETQ.

The chain combines TRBV11-2 with TRBJ1-1; 7 bases fit TRBD1. This CDR3 comprises 14 residues. V trimming: 8 bases; J trimming: 1 base; junction bases outside the gene matches: 7. The germline gives CDR1 SGHAT, CDR2 FQNNGV. CDR3 sequence: CASGPTGKNTEAFF. In nucleotides, the CDR3 is TGTGCCAGCGGCCCGACAGGGAAGAACACTGAAGCTTTCTTT.

The J gene is TRBJ2-1, the V gene TRBV11-2; D gene unclear. CDR3 size: 12 residues. Germline CDR1 is SGHAT and CDR2 is FQNNGV. V lost 7 bases and J lost 6, with 10 bases in between. For the CDR3, the DNA is TGTGCCAGCACCGCCACCCCCAATGAGCAGTTCTTC. Its translation is CASTATPNEQFF.

Concerning this clonotype: It is likely a read error, because the conserved phenylalanine at the end of the CDR3 is missing. The V and J genes are TRBV5-1 and TRBJ1-3; 8 nucleotides line up with TRBD1. Germline V gene sequence: CDR1 SGHRS, CDR2 YFSETQ. The CDR3 sequence is 13 residues long. The V and J ends lost 8 bases and 4 bases, in that order; junction bases with no gene match: 5. The CDR3 reads CASRQGSGNTIYC. The CDR3 nucleotides are TGCGCCAGTCGACAGGGGAGCGGAAACACCATATATTGT.

This clonotype was recorded at least ten times. The rearrangement joins TRBV27 to TRBJ1-2, with D perhaps matching TRBD1 (5 bases). Germline values: CDR1 MNHEY, CDR2 SMNVEV (reference sequence). CDR3 size: 13 residues. V lost 3 bases and J lost 8, with 13 bases in between. The CDR3 is CASSLGLQGGYTF. CDR3 in DNA: TGTGCCAGCAGTTTGGGGCTTCAGGGAGGCTACACCTTC.

The rearrangement uses TRBV7-9 and TRBJ1-5; 7 bases agree with TRBD1. The V gene end was trimmed by 5 bases and the J gene end by 4 bases; junction bases not matched to a gene: 5. Germline CDR1 SEHNR, CDR2 FQNEAQ (reference sequence). There are 14 residues in the CDR3. Here the CDR3 reads CASSRTGKNQPQHF. The CDR3 nucleotides are TGTGCCAGCAGCCGGACAGGAAAAAATCAGCCCCAGCATTTT.

Only a few counts were recorded for this clonotype. CDR3 region: CASTGPGYSGNTIYF. CDR3 coding DNA: TGTGCCAGCACCGGGCCCGGATACTCTGGAAACACCATATATTTT. This chain connects TRBV5-5 to TRBJ1-3; no clear D. The CDR3 has 15 amino acids. Trimming removed 6 bases from V and 0 bases from J, with 13 bases in between. Germline V CDR1 and CDR2: SGHKS, YYEKEE (reference sequence).

The V gene is TRBV5-1, the J gene TRBJ1-4; a possible D gene is TRBD1 (5 bases). Between the trimmed V and J ends, which lost 1 base and 0 bases, there was a span of 7 bases. Germline assignment: CDR1 SGHRS and CDR2 YFSETQ. The CDR3 has 15 residues. The DNA for the CDR3 is TGCGCCAGCAGCTTGCAGGGTGCAACTAATGAAAAACTGTTTTTT. It translates to CASSLQGATNEKLFF.

This clonotype was picked up a small number of times. The rearrangement joins TRBV5-1 to TRBJ2-1; D is ambiguous. V lost 1 base, J lost 7 bases, and 9 bases lay in between. This CDR3 region has 13 residues. Per germline, CDR1 SGHRS and CDR2 YFSETQ. The CDR3 DNA follows: TGCGCCAGCAGCTTGAACATCGGGAATGAGCAGTTCTTC. Encoded protein: CASSLNIGNEQFF. The variable domain in full, with the rest retrieved from reference TRBV5-1 and TRBJ2-1, is KAGVTQTPRYLIKTRGQQVTLSCSPISGHRSVSWYQQTPGQGLQFLFEYFSETQRNKGNFPGRFSGRQFSNSRSEMNVSTLELGDSALYLCASSLNIGNEQFFGPGTRLTVL.

The genes are TRBV20-1 and TRBJ2-1; no definite D call. Between the trimmed V and J ends, which lost 3 bases and 1 base, there was a span of 13 bases. Per germline, CDR1 DFQATT and CDR2 SNEGSKA (reference sequence). The CDR3 length is 15 residues. The CDR3 loop reads CSASGSASSYNEQFF. The CDR3 nucleotides are TGCAGTGCTAGTGGGTCAGCAAGTTCCTACAATGAGCAGTTCTTC.

This clonotype was detected only a few times. The chain has TRBV6-2 or TRBV6-3 and TRBJ1-1; possible D gene TRBD1, 5 bases. Germline CDR1 MNHEY, CDR2 SVGEGT. V lost 2 bases and J 4 bases, leaving 11 bases between the germline ends. The CDR3 loop spans 14 amino acids. DNA of the CDR3: TGTGCCAGCAGTTACCTGGGGGGGGTCACTGAAGCTTTCTTT. The encoded protein is CASSYLGGVTEAFF.

The V and J genes are TRBV9 and TRBJ1-1; a weak D match, TRBD1 (6 bases). The CDR3 is 15 residues long. V was clipped by 3 bases and J by 5 bases, with 17 bases between them. Germline loops: CDR1 SGDLS, CDR2 YYNGEE. The DNA of the CDR3 is TGTGCCAGCAGCGACAGGGAAACTGGAACGACTGAAGCTTTCTTT. Translating it yields CASSDRETGTTEAFF.

The chain carries TRBV6-5 and TRBJ2-2; D uncertain. The CDR3 is 14 amino acids. V lost 2 bases, J lost 3 bases, and 7 bases lay in between. The germline V gene has CDR1 MNHEY and CDR2 SVGAGI. For the CDR3, the DNA is TGTGCCAGCAGTTACGGGGAACACACCGGGGAGCTGTTTTTT. Its translation: CASSYGEHTGELFF.

This clonotype was picked up many times. CDR3 DNA sequence: TGCAGTGCCCGGGCCCAGAAAACTTCTGAAGCTTTCTTT. Its translation is CSARAQKTSEAFF. This chain links TRBV20-1 with TRBJ1-1; D is undetermined. There are 13 residues in the CDR3. V lost 6 bases and J 6 bases, leaving 17 bases between the germline ends. The germline gives CDR1 DFQATT, CDR2 SNEGSKA (reference sequence).

This clonotype turned up a few times. The chain is built from TRBV19 and TRBJ2-1; D gene unclear. Trimming stripped 4 bases from V and 8 bases from J, with 9 bases between. Germline CDR1 and CDR2: LNHDA and SQIVND (reference sequence). The CDR3 runs to 12 residues. The DNA for the CDR3 is TGTGCCAGTAGTACCCATCCGGATGAGCAGTTCTTC. It encodes CASSTHPDEQFF.

This clonotype was seen ten or more times. The chain combines TRBV20-1 with TRBJ1-1; 7 bases match TRBD1. Germline CDR1 DFQATT, CDR2 SNEGSKA (reference sequence). Germline trimming cut 5 bases from V and 7 bases from J; bases unmatched to any gene: 13. The CDR3 extends over 14 amino acids. Here the CDR3 DNA reads TGCAGTGCTTCGCCTCGGGACAGACCTCGTGAAGCTTTCTTT. It is translated as CSASPRDRPREAFF.

This clonotype has only a few counts. The chain recombines TRBV29-1 with TRBJ1-5; 7 nucleotides align to TRBD1. Germline CDR1 reads SQVTM; CDR2 reads ANQGSEA. Trimming cost V 0 bases and J 4 bases; bases outside gene matches: 18. The CDR3 sequence is 19 residues long. The CDR3 DNA follows: TGCAGCGTTGAAGATTACGGGACAGAAGGGTCGGCTCGGAATCAGCCCCAGCATTTT. This translates into CSVEDYGTEGSARNQPQHF.

This clonotype was picked up a small number of times. V usage is TRBV5-5 and J usage is TRBJ2-2, with a tentative D call TRBD1 (5 bases). This CDR3 comprises 15 residues. Per germline, CDR1 SGHKS and CDR2 YYEKEE (reference sequence). V was trimmed by 2 bases and J by 2 bases, leaving 10 bases between them. Here the CDR3 reads CASSFAQGNTGELFF. The DNA of the CDR3 is TGTGCCAGCAGCTTTGCGCAGGGAAACACCGGGGAGCTGTTTTTT.

This clonotype has just a few counts. The rearrangement links TRBV29-1 to TRBJ2-4; D gene ambiguous. Germline V gene data show CDR1 as SQVTM and CDR2 as ANQGSEA. Deletions cut 1 base from V and 0 bases from J, with 4 bases between. The CDR3 totals 13 residues. CDR3 region: CSVEGVAKNIQYF. The CDR3 DNA is TGCAGCGTTGAAGGGGTAGCCAAAAACATTCAGTACTTC.